Listed below are T cell receptor beta chains from one sample, sequenced in a study of response to subunit inactivated influenza vaccine. TCRdb re-analysed the RT-PCR reads in MiXCR, keeping a single row per CDR3 protein. This sample yields roughly 290,000 distinct CDR3 sequences, of which 21% are seen a single time; 9.5% to 13% belongs to the top ten. This material consisted of PBMCs from blood, taken about 20 months after vaccination. The receptors come from a man aged 50 to 69 who received an inactivated influenza vaccine. Each CDR3 is given with its conserved first and last residue. The D gene is left open where the match is weak. Rows give clone size only sometimes, using once, few, many, or a class for an expanded clone.

j_call: TRBJ2-4
d_call: NA
v_call: TRBV12-3/TRBV12-4
clone_size: NA
cdr3_nt: TGTGCCAGCAGTCCCCCAGGTTCGGGTCGAAAAAACATTCAGTACTTC
cdr3_aa: CASSPPGSGRKNIQYF

j_call: TRBJ1-6
d_call: NA
v_call: TRBV5-1
clone_size: NA
cdr3_nt: TGCGCCAGCCGACAGGAATATAGAGGGAGTAATTCACCCCTCCACTTT
cdr3_aa: CASRQEYRGSNSPLHF

j_call: TRBJ1-2
d_call: NA
v_call: TRBV4-1
clone_size: NA
cdr3_nt: TGCGCCAGCAGCCGTCCGGGAGCCTATGGCTACACCTTC
cdr3_aa: CASSRPGAYGYTF

j_call: TRBJ1-2
d_call: NA
v_call: TRBV7-8
clone_size: many
cdr3_nt: TGTGCCAGCAGTCAAATCGGGCAGGGGAGGGATGGCTACACCTTC
cdr3_aa: CASSQIGQGRDGYTF

j_call: TRBJ1-1
d_call: NA
v_call: TRBV9
clone_size: NA
cdr3_nt: TGTGCCAGCAGCCCTCGGTCCGGCCTGGCTTTCTTT
cdr3_aa: CASSPRSGLAFF

j_call: TRBJ1-4
d_call: NA
v_call: TRBV11-2
clone_size: few
cdr3_nt: TGTGCCAGCAGCCCAGGGGCCGGGAATGAAAAACTGTTTTTT
cdr3_aa: CASSPGAGNEKLFF

j_call: TRBJ2-1
d_call: NA
v_call: TRBV6-4
clone_size: NA
cdr3_nt: TGTGCTCCTTGGGTCGGGGGAACCTCCTACAATGAGCAGTTCTTC
cdr3_aa: CAPWVGGTSYNEQFF

j_call: TRBJ1-5
d_call: NA
v_call: TRBV10-3
clone_size: NA
cdr3_nt: TGTGCCATCAGTGAGTCAGTCAGAAATCAGCCCCAGCATTTT
cdr3_aa: CAISESVRNQPQHF

j_call: TRBJ2-1
d_call: NA
v_call: TRBV7-2
clone_size: NA
cdr3_nt: TGTGCCAGCAGCTTAGAGGGGGACTCGGGTCGCAATGAGCAGTTCTTC
cdr3_aa: CASSLEGDSGRNEQFF

j_call: TRBJ1-2
d_call: TRBD1
v_call: TRBV7-2
clone_size: few
cdr3_nt: TGTGCCAGCAGCTTAGACGCGGGACAGGGGGCCCATGGCTACACCTTC
cdr3_aa: CASSLDAGQGAHGYTF

j_call: TRBJ2-7
d_call: NA
v_call: TRBV20-1
clone_size: NA
cdr3_nt: TGCAGTGCTAGAGATGTACAATTAAAGGAATACGAGCAGTACTTC
cdr3_aa: CSARDVQLKEYEQYF

j_call: TRBJ2-3
d_call: NA
v_call: TRBV6-5
clone_size: few
cdr3_nt: TGTGCCAGCAGTTACGCGACAGCAGATACGCAGTATTTT
cdr3_aa: CASSYATADTQYF

j_call: TRBJ1-5
d_call: NA
v_call: TRBV3-1
clone_size: many
cdr3_nt: TGTGCCAGCAGCCAAGAAGTGGGAAATCAGCCCCAGCATTTT
cdr3_aa: CASSQEVGNQPQHF

j_call: TRBJ2-7
d_call: TRBD1
v_call: TRBV6-2/TRBV6-3
clone_size: NA
cdr3_nt: TGTGCCAGCAGGGAGCAGGGGGCGCGAATCTACGAGCAGTACTTC
cdr3_aa: CASREQGARIYEQYF

j_call: TRBJ1-3
d_call: NA
v_call: TRBV7-9
clone_size: few
cdr3_nt: TGTGCCAGCAGCCCAAATCCCGGACAGCGCTCTGGAAACACCATATATTTT
cdr3_aa: CASSPNPGQRSGNTIYF

j_call: TRBJ1-3
d_call: NA
v_call: TRBV10-3
clone_size: NA
cdr3_nt: TGTGCCATCCAGGGGTATGGAAACACCATATATTTT
cdr3_aa: CAIQGYGNTIYF

j_call: TRBJ1-3
d_call: NA
v_call: TRBV6-6
clone_size: NA
cdr3_nt: TGTGCCAGCAGTAAGAATTCTGGAAACACCATATATTTT
cdr3_aa: CASSKNSGNTIYF

j_call: TRBJ1-5
d_call: NA
v_call: TRBV6-1
clone_size: NA
cdr3_nt: TGTGCCAGCAGTGAAGCTGGTAGCAATCAGCCCCAGCATTTT
cdr3_aa: CASSEAGSNQPQHF

j_call: TRBJ2-3
d_call: NA
v_call: TRBV4-2
clone_size: few
cdr3_nt: TGTGCCAGCAGCCAGTTTACAGATACGCAGTATTTT
cdr3_aa: CASSQFTDTQYF

j_call: TRBJ2-7
d_call: NA
v_call: TRBV6-6
clone_size: NA
cdr3_nt: TGTGCCAGCAGGATTCGCGGCAACGAGCAGTACTTC
cdr3_aa: CASRIRGNEQYF

j_call: TRBJ1-1
d_call: TRBD1
v_call: TRBV20-1
clone_size: many
cdr3_nt: TGCAGTGCTAGGACAGGGTTCCTAATGAACACTGAAGCTTTCTTT
cdr3_aa: CSARTGFLMNTEAFF

j_call: TRBJ1-1
d_call: NA
v_call: TRBV30
clone_size: NA
cdr3_nt: TGTGCCTGGAGTGTAATGGGCGGGGGGGCTTTCTTT
cdr3_aa: CAWSVMGGGAFF

j_call: TRBJ2-3
d_call: NA
v_call: TRBV20-1
clone_size: NA
cdr3_nt: TGCAGTGCTAGAGATCGTATTACAGGGAGCACAGATACGCAGTATTTT
cdr3_aa: CSARDRITGSTDTQYF